Presented here are 17 T cell receptor beta chains from one specimen sequenced in a study of shared clonotypes between healthy human individuals. Only in-frame clones appear in the TCRdb table, and some are missing; sequencing was by immunoSEQ multiplex PCR. The data contain about 490,000 clones, around 79% of them singletons. Sequencing used PBMCs. The source is a woman aged 40 to 50 in good health. Some clones in this sample may be carry-over from other donors' samples.

V is TRBV5-5 and J is TRBJ2-1; D perhaps matches TRBD1 (6 bases). The germline CDR1 and CDR2 sequences are SGHKS and YYEKEE (reference sequence). With 4 bases removed from V and 0 bases from J, the gap between germline ends came to 11 bases. The CDR3 runs to 15 residues. CDR3 nucleotides: TGTGCCAGCAGCCCGGGACAAAGCTCCTACAATGAGCAGTTCTTC. This gives the protein CASSPGQSSYNEQFF.

J is TRBJ1-1 and V is TRBV2; 9 bases are shared with TRBD1. Germline values: CDR1 SNHLY, CDR2 FYNNEI. The CDR3 extends over 11 amino acids. After removal of 9 bases from V and 10 bases from J, the junction contained 6 bases not matched to a gene. CDR3 loop: CASRDREGAFF. The CDR3 nucleotides read TGTGCCAGTCGGGACAGGGAAGGAGCTTTCTTT. The full variable domain, its missing parts supplied by reference TRBV2 and TRBJ1-1, is EPEVTQTPSHQVTQMGQEVILRCVPISNHLYFYWYRQILGQKVEFLVSFYNNEISEKSEIFDDQFSVERPDGSNFTLKIRSTKLEDSAMYFCASRDREGAFFGQGTRLTVV.

This chain joins TRBV19 and TRBJ1-5; 9 bases are shared with TRBD1. The V segment lost 4 bases and the J segment 6 bases; nucleotides outside the gene matches: 10. The CDR3 has 16 residues. Germline lookup yields CDR1 LNHDA and CDR2 SQIVND (reference sequence). The DNA for the CDR3 is TGTGCCAGTAGTAGGACTCCGGGACAGGGTGCTCAGCCCCAGCATTTT. Amino acid sequence: CASSRTPGQGAQPQHF.

The chain carries TRBV2 and TRBJ1-1; a weak D match, TRBD1 (6 bases). Germline V gene lookup returns CDR1 SNHLY and CDR2 FYNNEI. The V gene lost 8 bases and the J gene lost 5 bases, with 18 bases spanning the gap. This CDR3 is built from 14 residues. The CDR3 DNA sequence: TGTGCCAGCGTTGACGGGGGCTTCGAAACTGAAGCTTTCTTT. This gives the protein CASVDGGFETEAFF.

This clone was seen a few times. The chain carries TRBV7-8 and TRBJ2-7, with D maybe TRBD2 (5 bases). The V gene lost 4 bases and the J gene lost 9 bases, with 19 bases spanning the gap. The length of the CDR3 is 14 residues. Germline values: CDR1 SGHVS, CDR2 FQNEAQ. CDR3: CASSSRLLEVWQYF. The CDR3 coding sequence is TGTGCCAGCAGCTCCCGCTTACTAGAGGTCTGGCAGTACTTC.

This clone was seen only a few times. The chain employs TRBV11-2 and TRBJ2-5, with a tentative D call TRBD2 (7 bases). Germline V gene sequence: CDR1 SGHAT, CDR2 FQNNGV. This CDR3 is 15 amino acids long. Trimming pared 1 base from V and 5 bases from J, leaving 14 bases between. The CDR3 bases are TGTGCCAGCAGCTTAGGGGGCGGGGGCCCCGAGACCCAGTACTTC. This gives the protein CASSLGGGGPETQYF.

This clone showed up just a few times. The rearrangement links TRBV6-5 to TRBJ1-1, with a tentative D call TRBD1 (6 bases). Trimming left V 6 bases short and J 9 bases short, with 17 bases between. From germline, CDR1 is MNHEY and CDR2 SVGAGI. The CDR3 extends over 13 amino acids. The CDR3 sequence is CASRGSGGRKAFF. CDR3 nucleotide sequence: TGTGCCAGCAGGGGTTCGGGGGGGCGCAAAGCTTTCTTT.

The chain links TRBV7-6 to TRBJ2-2; no definite D call. The CDR3 length is 13 residues. Between the trimmed V and J ends, which lost 3 bases and 2 bases, there was a span of 4 bases. The germline V gene encodes CDR1 SGHVS and CDR2 FNYEAQ. The CDR3 spells CASSFKNTGELFF. The DNA of the CDR3 is TGTGCCAGCAGCTTCAAAAACACCGGGGAGCTGTTTTTT.

The J gene is TRBJ2-7, the V gene TRBV5-6, with 8 bases aligning to TRBD1. V shed 2 bases and J 3 bases; nucleotides not matched to a gene: 1. The germline gives CDR1 SGHDT, CDR2 YYEEEE. The CDR3 loop spans 13 amino acids. The CDR3 region is CASSFRGHYEQYF. The CDR3 nucleotides read TGTGCCAGCAGCTTCAGGGGGCACTACGAGCAGTACTTC. Drawing the rest from reference TRBV5-6 and TRBJ2-7, the complete variable domain is DAGVTQSPTHLIKTRGQQVTLRCSPKSGHDTVSWYQQALGQGPQFIFQYYEEEERQRGNFPDRFSGHQFPNYSSELNVNALLLGDSALYLCASSFRGHYEQYFGPGTRLTVT.

As concerns this clone: Other DNA variants within this sample encode the same CDR3. This chain joins TRBV7-3 and TRBJ2-3, with D tentatively TRBD2 (5 bases). CDR1 and CDR2 from the germline V gene are SGHTA and FQGTGA. The CDR3 sequence is 15 residues long. Trimming took off 3 bases at V and 0 bases at J, with 10 bases between the two ends. CDR3 sequence: CASSFAGGSTDTQYF. The CDR3 DNA is TGTGCCAGCAGCTTCGCGGGCGGGAGCACAGATACGCAGTATTTT.

In its sample, this clone was seen a few times. The rearrangement uses TRBV6-6 and TRBJ2-3; D tentatively fits TRBD1 or TRBD2 (5 bases each). Looked up from germline, CDR1 is MNHNY and CDR2 is SVGAGI (reference sequence). The CDR3 is 14 residues long. V was pared by 6 bases and J by 1 base, with 11 bases between. DNA of the CDR3: TGTGCCAGCAGGGGGGAGTGGGGCACAGATACGCAGTATTTT. It translates to CASRGEWGTDTQYF.

About this clone itself: This likely reflects a read error, since a far larger clone is one base away. CDR3 loop: CASSSSGAPQETLYF. As DNA, the CDR3 is TGTGCCAGCAGCTCCTCCGGTGCACCCCAAGAGACCCTGTACTTC. The chain couples TRBV11-2 to TRBJ2-5; D is unclear. Germline assignment: CDR1 SGHAT and CDR2 FQNNGV. The CDR3 spans 15 residues.

The chain uses TRBV11-2 and TRBJ1-3; TRBD1 aligns across 8 bases. Germline V gene sequence: CDR1 SGHAT, CDR2 FQNNGV. This CDR3 is built from 16 residues. The junction had 9 bases not matched to a gene; V was cut back by 4 bases and J by 4 bases. In DNA, the CDR3 is TGTGCCAGCAGCTCAGTCTCAGGGGGCTCAGGAAACACCATATATTTT. Its translation: CASSSVSGGSGNTIYF. The full variable domain, rest sourced from reference TRBV11-2 and TRBJ1-3, is EAGVAQSPRYKIIEKRQSVAFWCNPISGHATLYWYQQILGQGPKLLIQFQNNGVVDDSQLPKDRFSAERLKGVDSTLKIQPAKLEDSAVYLCASSSVSGGSGNTIYFGEGSWLTVV.

The rearrangement uses TRBV18 and TRBJ2-2; D is perhaps TRBD2 (6 bases). The CDR3 extends over 16 amino acids. Germline V gives CDR1 KGHSH, CDR2 LQKENI. The germline V and J ends were trimmed by 2 bases and 4 bases, with 14 bases remaining between them. CDR3 coding DNA: TGTGCCAGCTCACCAACAAAGACTAGAAGCACCGGGGAGCTGTTTTTT. It codes for CASSPTKTRSTGELFF.

This chain's CDR3 is CASTSTGRVGSQYF. The DNA of the CDR3 is TGTGCCAGCACAAGCACAGGACGGGTAGGGTCCCAGTACTTC. The chain has TRBV28 and TRBJ2-5; the D gene is possibly TRBD1 (5 bases). Germline loops: CDR1 MDHEN, CDR2 SYDVKM. There are 14 residues in the CDR3. Between the trimmed V and J ends, which lost 7 bases and 9 bases, there was a span of 21 bases.

This clone was observed once. This chain links TRBV9 with TRBJ2-7; D may be TRBD2 (6 bases). This CDR3 spans 16 amino acids. The V end was cut by 0 bases, the J end by 5 bases, with 18 bases between. The germline V gene has CDR1 SGDLS and CDR2 YYNGEE. The CDR3 DNA is TGTGCCAGCAGCGTAGGGGGGGACCCCGTGGGACACGAGCAGTACTTC. Its translation: CASSVGGDPVGHEQYF.

The chain is built from TRBV27 and TRBJ2-7, with 9 bases aligning to TRBD1. The CDR3 is 15 residues long. Germline V gives CDR1 MNHEY, CDR2 SMNVEV (reference sequence). The J segment lost 3 bases and the V segment lost 5 bases, leaving 8 bases of the junction unmatched. CDR3 residues: CASSRKSGQGYEQYF. Here the CDR3 DNA reads TGTGCCAGCAGTAGAAAATCGGGACAGGGCTACGAGCAGTACTTC.